The clone carrying this T cell receptor (beta chain) was detected only a few times. No antigen is known for it. Each TCR beta cDNA library carried unique molecular identifiers. TCRdb ran MiXCR on the PCR reads and lists one entry per CDR3 protein. This sample has hundreds of thousands of distinct CDR3 sequences, with roughly 30% found just once. This sample is part of a study of post-analysis software for immune sequencing data. Study-level results: About 5 TRBV segments were more frequent in patients than controls; TRBV5-6, TRBV5-1 and TRBV20-1 belonged to this group.

CDR3 size: 14 residues. Trimming removed 0 bases at V and 2 bases at J, with 7 bases between. CDR1 SGHDT and CDR2 YYEEEE come from the germline V gene. What was sequenced was blood. This TCR was sampled from a girl aged 5-17 years with multiple sclerosis. The chain recombines TRBV5-6 with TRBJ2-3; D is unclear. CDR3 region: CASSLDGPTDTQYF. The CDR3 region has the DNA TGTGCCAGCAGCTTGGACGGACCCACAGATACGCAGTATTTT.